The sequence of this TCR beta chain was determined in a study of regulatory T cells in long-lasting Graves disease. General study results and limits: Possibly, too few samples lowered accuracy. Thyroid tissue was not studied; only peripheral blood was.

As to time point: newly diagnosed GD, antithyroid drugs for less than 3 months. The TCR library was made from RNA that had been extracted from PBMCs in TRIzol. Per the germline V gene, CDR1 is SGHTA and CDR2 is FQGNSA. V was shortened by 5 bases and J by 10 bases, with 14 bases between the two germline ends. The CDR3 consists of 12 residues. Both iRepertoire HTBI primers and Arm-PCR of CDR3 regions were used to build the TCR beta libraries. MiXCR was run by TCRdb on the multiplex PCR reads, yielding one entry per CDR3 protein. The sample consists of some 560,000 distinct CDR3 sequences, 15% to 20% of them appearing once. This clonotype came up many times. Its antigen is still unknown. The data also belong to a second study, concerning T cells in Graves' hyperthyroidism and ophthalmopathy. That report adds: Patients aged 18 to 65 had newly diagnosed hyperthyroidism of under 2 months' duration.

This chain joins TRBV7-2 and TRBJ1-2; D is unresolved. The sequencing here drew on peripheral blood mononuclear cells (PBMCs), taken at new diagnosis, from a patient treated with antithyroid drugs. This sequence was found in a woman aged 35-65 years with Graves disease. The CDR3: CASSLRMGFYTF. The CDR3 nucleotides read TGTGCCAGCAGCCTACGAATGGGGTTCTACACCTTC.